The sequence of this T cell receptor (beta chain) was determined in a study of metastatic and nonmetastatic thyroid tumors. Across the whole study: Where malignant and benign thyroid patients were concerned, repertoires were compared across blood and tumor or nodule tissue. Broader study findings: TCR beta diversity was reportedly significantly higher in malignant thyroid tumors than benign nodules, in blood and tumor.

Every patient was untreated before thyroid surgery. As for this clone: Antigen: not known.

Original processing notes: Variation in CDR3 across clinicopathological groups served as the basis for constructing a distant-metastasis classifier in papillary thyroid cancer. TCRdb re-clonotyped the PCR reads through MiXCR. These V and J calls originate from TCRdb's pipeline instead of the authors' own analysis. Of tens of thousands of clones listed, around 33% are singletons. The CDR3 length is 16 residues. Germline V CDR1 and CDR2: MRHNA, SNTAGT. Losses at the gene ends were 2 bases for V and 6 bases for J; bases not matched to a gene: 7. V usage is TRBV6-4 and J usage is TRBJ2-1; TRBD2 matches 10 bases. What was sequenced was tumor tissue. The receptor comes from a female donor with papillary thyroid cancer or a benign thyroid nodule (not recorded which). Some clones in this sample may be carry-over from other donors' samples. CDR3 DNA sequence: TGTGCCAGCAGTGACACCGGGACTAGCGCCTCCAATGAGCAGTTCTTC. Its protein product is CASSDTGTSASNEQFF.